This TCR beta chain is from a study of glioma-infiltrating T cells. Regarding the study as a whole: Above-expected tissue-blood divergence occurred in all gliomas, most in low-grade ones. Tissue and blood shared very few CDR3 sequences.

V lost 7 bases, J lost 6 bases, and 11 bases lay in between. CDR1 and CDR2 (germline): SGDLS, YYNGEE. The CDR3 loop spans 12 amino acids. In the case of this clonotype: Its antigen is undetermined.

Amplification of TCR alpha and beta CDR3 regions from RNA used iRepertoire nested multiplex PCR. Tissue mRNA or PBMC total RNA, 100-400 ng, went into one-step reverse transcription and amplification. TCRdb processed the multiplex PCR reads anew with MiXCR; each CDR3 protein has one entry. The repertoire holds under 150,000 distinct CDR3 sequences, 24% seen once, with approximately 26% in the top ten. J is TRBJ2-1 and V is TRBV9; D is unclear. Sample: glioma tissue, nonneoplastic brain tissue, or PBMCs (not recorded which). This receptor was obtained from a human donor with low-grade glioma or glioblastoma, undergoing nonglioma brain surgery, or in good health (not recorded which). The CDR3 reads CASARARNEQFF. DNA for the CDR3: TGTGCCAGCGCCCGGGCACGCAATGAGCAGTTCTTC.